This is a list of T cell receptor beta chains from one sample in a study of cytomegalovirus exposure and HLA in healthy donors. Some clones are missing from TCRdb's copy, which holds only in-frame ones; the method was immunoSEQ multiplex PCR. The table includes 250,000 to 350,000 clones, approximately 90% detected once. The specimen was PBMCs. These receptor sequences come from a man aged 35 to 55 in good health and CMV-seropositive. The CDR3 runs from the conserved cysteine through the conserved F or W. A D gene is named only where the DNA matches it firmly. Clone size is not always given. Where it is, it says once, few, many or a class for expanded clones.

clone size,V gene,D gene,J gene,CDR3 DNA,CDR3 protein
-,TRBV2,-,TRBJ2-1,TGTGCCAGCAGTCCAACAGGGCTCGAGTACAATGAGCAGTTCTTC,CASSPTGLEYNEQFF
-,TRBV7-9,-,TRBJ1-1,TGTGCCAGCAGCTTAGCGGGGAGGGGGACTGAAGCTTTCTTT,CASSLAGRGTEAFF
-,TRBV27,TRBD2,TRBJ2-7,TGTGCCAGCAGCTACAGCGGGAGTTACGAGCAGTACTTC,CASSYSGSYEQYF
-,TRBV27,TRBD1,TRBJ1-2,TGTGCCAGCAGTTGGGACAGAGCTAACTATGGCTACACCTTC,CASSWDRANYGYTF
-,TRBV27,TRBD1,TRBJ1-5,TGTGCCAGCAGTGCCAGACAGGGATCCCAGCATTTT,CASSARQGSQHF
-,TRBV28,TRBD1,TRBJ2-7,TGTGCCAGCACTCGACAGGGCCCCTACGAGCAGTACTTC,CASTRQGPYEQYF
-,TRBV19,TRBD1,TRBJ2-7,TGTGCCAGTAGCCCGGGACAGGGCACCTACGAGCAGTACTTC,CASSPGQGTYEQYF
-,TRBV6-1,TRBD2,TRBJ2-1,TGTGCCAGCATTCGTAGCGGGAGCTCCTACAATGAGCAGTTCTTC,CASIRSGSSYNEQFF
-,TRBV5-1,TRBD2,TRBJ2-7,TGCGCCAGCAGCTTGCTCCCTAGCGGGAGGGCCTCCTCCACCTACGAGCAGTACTTC,CASSLLPSGRASSTYEQYF
-,TRBV4-1,TRBD1,TRBJ1-1,TGCGCCAGCAGCCACGAACCGGGACAGGGTGAAGCTTTCTTT,CASSHEPGQGEAFF
-,TRBV6-4,-,TRBJ2-7,TGTGCCAGCAGCGTGACTAGTTTCCACGAGCAGTACTTC,CASSVTSFHEQYF
few,TRBV7-9,TRBD1,TRBJ1-1,TGTGCCAGCAGCCCCGGGACAGAGGGCACTGAAGCTTTCTTT,CASSPGTEGTEAFF
-,TRBV11-3,-,TRBJ2-1,TGTGCCAGCAGCTCCGATATTAGTGAGCAGTTCTTC,CASSSDISEQFF
-,TRBV5-1,TRBD2,TRBJ2-1,TGCGCCAGCAGCTTAAGTCTAGCGGGAATCACTGAGCAGTTCTTC,CASSLSLAGITEQFF
once,TRBV19,-,TRBJ1-3,TGTGCCAGTAGACAGGCCTCTGGAAACACCATATATTTT,CASRQASGNTIYF
-,TRBV27,TRBD2,TRBJ2-1,TGTGCCAGCAGTACTACCACAGGGCTAGCGGGAGATGAGCAGTTCTTC,CASSTTTGLAGDEQFF
-,TRBV9,-,TRBJ2-2,TGTGCCAGCAGCGTAGGCCAGGGGTACACCGGGGAGCTGTTTTTT,CASSVGQGYTGELFF
-,TRBV15,-,TRBJ1-1,TGTGCCACCAGCAGCCCAGGTGGGCTTAAGGCGGAAGCTTTCTTT,CATSSPGGLKAEAFF
once,TRBV30,TRBD2,TRBJ2-1,TGTGCCTGGGGGGCGGGACTAGCGGGAACTGAGCAGTTCTTC,CAWGAGLAGTEQFF
-,TRBV5-1,-,TRBJ2-7,TGCGCCAGCAGCTTGGCCACGGGATCCATTGTGGAGCAGTACTTC,CASSLATGSIVEQYF
once,TRBV7-3,TRBD2,TRBJ2-1,TGTGCCAGCAGCTTAATCGGGGGGAATGAGCAGTTCTTC,CASSLIGGNEQFF
-,TRBV4-1,TRBD1,TRBJ2-6,TGCGCCAGCAGCCAACCAGGGGGCTCTGGGGCCAACGTCCTGACTTTC,CASSQPGGSGANVLTF
-,TRBV18,TRBD2,TRBJ2-5,TGTGCCAGCTCACCCAATAGCGGGAGCGGTGAGACCCAGTACTTC,CASSPNSGSGETQYF
-,TRBV4-1,-,TRBJ2-7,TGCGCCAGCAGCCCTCGACAGGCCTCCTACGAGCAGTACTTC,CASSPRQASYEQYF
-,TRBV28,TRBD2,TRBJ2-7,TGTGCCAGCAGGACCGGGGGGACTGACTCCTACGAGCAGTACTTC,CASRTGGTDSYEQYF
-,TRBV19,TRBD2,TRBJ2-7,TGTGCCAGTAGTCCAGCTAGGCGGGAGCGAGGGAAGCAGTACTTC,CASSPARRERGKQYF
-,TRBV6-4,-,TRBJ2-7,TGTGCCAGCAGTGTTTCGGGGGAGCCCGGGAGCTCCTACGAGCAGTACTTC,CASSVSGEPGSSYEQYF
-,TRBV9,-,TRBJ2-3,TGTGCCAGCAGCGTGGGCTTCACAGATACGCAGTATTTT,CASSVGFTDTQYF
once,TRBV7-8,-,TRBJ2-7,TGTGCCAGCAGCTTCCGGACAGTTCCCTACGAGCAGTACTTC,CASSFRTVPYEQYF
-,TRBV5-1,TRBD1,TRBJ1-1,TGCGCCAGCAGCTGGGGACAGCTGAACACTGAAGCTTTCTTT,CASSWGQLNTEAFF
-,TRBV9,-,TRBJ2-1,TGTGCCAGCAGCTTGCGGTCGTCCGAGCAGTTCTTC,CASSLRSSEQFF
-,TRBV4-1,-,TRBJ1-2,TGCGCCAGCAGCCAAGAGGGCCCGGCTAACTATGGCTACACCTTC,CASSQEGPANYGYTF
-,TRBV9,-,TRBJ2-3,TGTGCCAGCAGCACGGGAGTCCCGGGCACAGATACGCAGTATTTT,CASSTGVPGTDTQYF
-,TRBV5-1,TRBD1,TRBJ1-4,TGCGCCAGCAGCCGGGACAGTCCTAGGGAAAAACTGTTTTTT,CASSRDSPREKLFF
-,TRBV11-1,TRBD1,TRBJ2-7,TGTGCCAGCAGCCCGCGCGTGGGACAGGGGGCCGAGCAGTACTTC,CASSPRVGQGAEQYF
-,TRBV28,-,TRBJ2-7,TGTGCCAGCAGTTTCCAGGGGGGTAGCTACGAGCAGTACTTC,CASSFQGGSYEQYF
-,TRBV7-2,TRBD1,TRBJ2-1,TGTGCCAGCAGCTTAGCGCGGGACAGGGTCAATGAGCAGTTCTTC,CASSLARDRVNEQFF